This note documents a single TCR beta chain sequence. Its matching antigen is unknown. Trimming pared 5 bases from V and 5 bases from J, leaving 20 bases between. Germline V gene lookup returns CDR1 SGDLS and CDR2 YYNGEE. CDR3 length equals 15 residues. The PCR had 60 Vbeta and 13 Jbeta primers. Sequenced by immunoSEQ multiplex PCR; TCRdb stores in-frame clones only, minus some. The sample consists of about 150,000 clones, 85% of them appearing once. The data are from a study of cytomegalovirus exposure and HLA in healthy donors. General observations from the study: Reportedly, fewer N-insertions than the approximately 690-donor mean appeared in an Asian-associated ancestry cluster in a later analysis.

The sequenced sample consisted of PBMCs. The V gene is TRBV9, the J gene TRBJ2-7; D uncertain. This sequence originates from a boy between 2 and 10 years old in good health and CMV-seronegative. DNA for the CDR3: TGTGCCAGCAGTGGCGAGGAACTGTGGTCCGACGAGCAGTACTTC. It encodes CASSGEELWSDEQYF.